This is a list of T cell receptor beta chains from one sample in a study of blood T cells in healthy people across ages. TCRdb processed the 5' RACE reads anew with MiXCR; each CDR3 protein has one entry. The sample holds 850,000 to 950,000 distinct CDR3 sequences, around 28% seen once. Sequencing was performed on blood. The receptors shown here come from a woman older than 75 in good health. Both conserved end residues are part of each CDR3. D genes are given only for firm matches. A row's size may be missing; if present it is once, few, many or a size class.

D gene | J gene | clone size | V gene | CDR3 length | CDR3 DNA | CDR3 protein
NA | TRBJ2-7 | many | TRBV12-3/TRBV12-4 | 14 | TGTGCCAGCAGTTTAGACCTTATCTCCTACGAGCAGTACTTC | CASSLDLISYEQYF
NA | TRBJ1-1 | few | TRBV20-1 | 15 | TGCAGGTGCCCTTGGGGGGATTGGATCGGGCCTCGATATTTCTTT | CRCPWGDWIGPRYFF
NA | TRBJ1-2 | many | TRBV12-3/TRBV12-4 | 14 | TGTGCCAGCAGTTTAGGTGGACAGATGATGAAATACACCTTC | CASSLGGQMMKYTF
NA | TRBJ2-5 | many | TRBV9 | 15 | TGTGCCAGCAGCGGTAGGACGGGTCGAGGGGAGACCCAGTACTTC | CASSGRTGRGETQYF
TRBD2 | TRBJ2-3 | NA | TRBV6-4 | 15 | TGTGCCAGCAGTGAGGACACTAGCGGCACAGATACGCAGTATTTT | CASSEDTSGTDTQYF
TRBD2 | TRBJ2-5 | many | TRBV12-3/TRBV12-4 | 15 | TGTGCCAGCAGTTCGGGACTAGCAAAAAAAGAGACCCAGTACTTC | CASSSGLAKKETQYF
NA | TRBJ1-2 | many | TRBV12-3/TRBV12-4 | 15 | TGTGCCAGCAGTTCCCCGACAGCCGCTCACTATGGCTACACCTTC | CASSSPTAAHYGYTF
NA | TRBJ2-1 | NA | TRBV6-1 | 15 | TGTGCCAGCCGTGAGGCGGGGAAACCCTACAATGAGCAGTTCTTC | CASREAGKPYNEQFF
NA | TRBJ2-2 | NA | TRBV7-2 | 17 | TGTGCCAGCAAACTAACCGGGGAAGGCACCAGGGGCGGGGAGCCGTTTTTT | CASKLTGEGTRGGEPFF
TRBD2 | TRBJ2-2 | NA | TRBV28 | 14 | TGTGCCAGCAGTTTGCCTAGCGGGGGCGGGGAGCTGTTTTTT | CASSLPSGGGELFF
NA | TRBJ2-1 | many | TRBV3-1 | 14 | TGTGCCAGCAACCTGGGATCGCTCTACAATGAGCAGTTCTTC | CASNLGSLYNEQFF
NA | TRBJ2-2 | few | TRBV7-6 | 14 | TGTGCCAGCAGCATTGGACACAAGACTGGGGAGCTGTTTTTT | CASSIGHKTGELFF
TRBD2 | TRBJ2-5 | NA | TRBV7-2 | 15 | TGTGCCAGCAGCTCAGCTAGCGGAGCACAAGAGACCCGGTACTTC | CASSSASGAQETRYF
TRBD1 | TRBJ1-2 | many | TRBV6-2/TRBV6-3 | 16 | TGTGCCAGCAGCTCCGGGACAGCCAGGTCGGGCTATGGCTACACCTTC | CASSSGTARSGYGYTF
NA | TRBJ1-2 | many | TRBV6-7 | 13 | TGTGCCAGCAGTTCCCCGACCCTTCGCGGCTACACCTTC | CASSSPTLRGYTF